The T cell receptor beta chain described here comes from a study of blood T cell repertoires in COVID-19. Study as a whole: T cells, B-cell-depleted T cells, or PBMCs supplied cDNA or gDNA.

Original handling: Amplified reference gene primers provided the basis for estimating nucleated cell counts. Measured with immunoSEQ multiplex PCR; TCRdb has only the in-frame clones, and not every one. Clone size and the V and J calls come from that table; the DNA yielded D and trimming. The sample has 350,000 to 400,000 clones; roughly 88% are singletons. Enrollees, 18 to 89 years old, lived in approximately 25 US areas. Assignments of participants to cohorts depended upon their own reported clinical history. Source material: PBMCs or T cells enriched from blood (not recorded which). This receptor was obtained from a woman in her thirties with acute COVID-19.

DNA for the CDR3: TGTGCCAGCAGCCCACGGACAGTGAGCTCCTATAATTCACCCCTCCACTTT. The encoded protein is CASSPRTVSSYNSPLHF. The genes are TRBV21-1 and TRBJ1-6; no DNA check was done on the table's D call, TRBD1. TRBV21-1 is reported as a pseudogene. The CDR3 consists of 17 residues.